One and the same sample provided the 2 T cell receptor beta chains below, sequenced in a study of cytomegalovirus exposure and HLA in healthy donors. PCR amplification relied on 60 Vbeta primers (plus 13 Jbeta primers). Data came from immunoSEQ multiplex PCR; TCRdb stores just in-frame clones and leaves some out. The sample has over 100,000 clones; over 9% are singletons. Sequenced material: PBMCs. Source of these receptors: a man in his forties or fifties in good health and CMV-seropositive.

The table lists this clone with a few counts. The gene calls are TRBV15 and TRBJ1-1; possible D gene TRBD1, 5 bases. V lost 4 bases and J 4 bases, leaving 10 bases between the germline ends. The V gene's germline CDR1 is LNHNV and CDR2 YYDKDF (reference sequence). This CDR3 is built from 13 residues. The chain's CDR3 is CATSIQGRTEAFF. In nucleotides, the CDR3 is TGTGCCACCAGCATTCAGGGTCGCACTGAAGCTTTCTTT. The whole variable domain, filled in from reference TRBV15 and TRBJ1-1, reads DAMVIQNPRYQVTQFGKPVTLSCSQTLNHNVMYWYQQKSSQAPKLLFHYYDKDFNNEADTPDNFQSRRPNTSFCFLDIRSPGLGDTAMYLCATSIQGRTEAFFGQGTRLTVV.

There are a few counts of this clone. V is TRBV9 and J is TRBJ1-4; D remains ambiguous. The V end lost 8 bases, the J end lost 0 bases, and 11 bases lay between the germline ends. CDR3 size: 14 residues. Germline CDR1 is SGDLS and CDR2 is YYNGEE. The CDR3 region is CASAPGSTNEKLFF. The CDR3 bases are TGTGCCAGTGCCCCGGGATCAACTAATGAAAAACTGTTTTTT.